Listed here are 10 T cell receptor beta chains from one sample, sequenced in a study of identical twins. TCRdb independently ran MiXCR on the 5' RACE reads; one entry per CDR3 protein. The sample lists approximately 470,000 distinct CDR3 sequences, 14% occurring once. The sample also formed part of further work on yellow fever vaccine responses in identical twins.

Sequenced material: CD4+ T cells sorted from blood. The receptors derive from a woman aged 18-35 years in good health.

This clonotype has at least ten counts. The chain combines TRBV5-5 with TRBJ2-2; D is uncertain. CDR1 SGHKS and CDR2 YYEKEE come from the germline V gene (reference sequence). The CDR3 contains 11 residues. V lost 1 base to trimming and J lost 8 bases, with 3 bases between them. CDR3 DNA: TGTGCCAGCAGCTTGAATGGGGAGCTGTTTTTT. Translated: CASSLNGELFF.

The rearrangement uses TRBV12-3 or TRBV12-4 and TRBJ1-1, with 8 bases fitting TRBD1. The CDR3 is 14 amino acids. The J segment lost 3 bases and the V segment lost 8 bases, leaving 8 bases of the junction unmatched. This chain's CDR3 is CASRSTGEHTEAFF. Here the CDR3 DNA reads TGTGCCAGCCGCTCGACAGGGGAGCACACTGAAGCTTTCTTT.

In its sample, this clonotype was seen a few times. This sequence joins TRBV20-1 and TRBJ2-7; 10 positions match TRBD2. V lost 4 bases and J lost 7; bases outside the gene matches: 10. CDR3 length: 14 residues. CDR1 DFQATT and CDR2 SNEGSKA come from the germline V gene (reference sequence). CDR3 amino acids: CSATSLAGAGEQYF. CDR3 bases: TGCAGTGCTACGAGTCTAGCGGGGGCAGGGGAGCAGTACTTC.

The chain is built from TRBV9 and TRBJ2-1, with 14 bases fitting TRBD2. The CDR3 consists of 19 residues. V trimming: 4 bases; J trimming: 4 bases; junction bases outside the gene matches: 13. Germline V lookup: CDR1 SGDLS, CDR2 YYNGEE. CDR3 sequence reads: CASSLLLTSGGAPYNEQFF. CDR3 nucleotides: TGTGCCAGCAGCTTACTGTTGACTAGCGGGGGGGCCCCTTACAATGAGCAGTTCTTC.

This clonotype was observed at least ten times. The chain combines TRBV5-1 with TRBJ2-3; D gene unclear. The ends were cut back, 0 bases at V and 2 bases at J, with 10 bases in the middle. Germline lookup yields CDR1 SGHRS and CDR2 YFSETQ. The CDR3 runs to 15 residues. CDR3 DNA: TGCGCCAGCAGCTTGGACGGGCCCTTCACAGATACGCAGTATTTT. This translates into CASSLDGPFTDTQYF.

This clonotype was seen only a few times. The chain couples TRBV12-3 or TRBV12-4 to TRBJ2-4, with D maybe TRBD1 (6 bases). Trimming stripped 4 bases from V and 0 bases from J, with 13 bases between. The CDR3 is made up of 16 amino acids. The CDR3 loop reads CASSSVRGLAKNIQYF. The CDR3 DNA is TGTGCCAGCAGTTCTGTCAGGGGCCTAGCCAAAAACATTCAGTACTTC.

The chain recombines TRBV18 with TRBJ2-1; 13 positions agree with TRBD2. The J segment lost 3 bases and the V segment lost 0 bases, leaving 2 bases of the junction unmatched. The length of the CDR3 is 17 residues. In germline, CDR1 is KGHSH, CDR2 LQKENI. The CDR3 reads CASSPPGLAGNYNEQFF. In DNA, the CDR3 is TGTGCCAGCTCACCACCGGGACTAGCGGGAAACTACAATGAGCAGTTCTTC.

This clonotype came up a few times. V and J are TRBV28 and TRBJ2-1; the match to TRBD2 covers 10 bases. This CDR3 is 16 amino acids long. The trim removed 7 bases at V and 4 bases at J, leaving 10 bases unmatched. Germline values: CDR1 MDHEN, CDR2 SYDVKM. CDR3 in amino acids: CASTKPLAGFYNEQFF. CDR3 bases: TGTGCCAGCACCAAACCACTAGCGGGGTTTTACAATGAGCAGTTCTTC.

The V call is TRBV11-1, the J call TRBJ2-7; 7 bases align to TRBD2. V lost 2 bases to trimming and J lost 6 bases; unmatched junction nucleotides: 4. The CDR3 is 13 residues long. Germline CDR1 reads SGHAT; CDR2 reads FQDESV (reference sequence). CDR3 sequence (DNA): TGTGCCAGCAGCTTACAGCGGGAAGCCGAGCAGTACTTC. It is translated as CASSLQREAEQYF.

This clonotype was seen at least ten times. This sequence joins TRBV20-1 and TRBJ2-5; D unclear. CDR3 length equals 13 residues. The V end was cut by 1 base, the J end by 3 bases, with 9 bases between. CDR1 and CDR2 (germline): DFQATT, SNEGSKA (reference sequence). The CDR3 is CSARGPDEETQYF. The DNA for the CDR3 is TGCAGTGCTAGAGGTCCAGACGAAGAGACCCAGTACTTC.